This T cell receptor (beta chain) originates from a study of identical twins. Overall study results and limits: Compared with models, monozygotic twins showed more out-of-frame TCR alpha sharing. The presence of invariant MAIT and iNKT cells could partly confound analyses of zero-insertion sequences.

The V end was cut by 4 bases, the J end by 8 bases, with 20 bases between. This CDR3 is built from 15 residues. Germline CDR1 reads SGDLS; CDR2 reads YYNGEE. TCRdb ran MiXCR on the 5' RACE reads and lists one entry per CDR3 protein. The sample lists 1.5 million or so distinct CDR3 sequences; 32% were seen once. Concerning this clonotype: The antigen remains unidentified.

Sequencing used cord blood. The chain joins TRBV9 to TRBJ2-3; D is perhaps TRBD2 (6 bases). This receptor was taken from a newborn girl in good health. This CDR3 is CASSPPGTSRGTQYF. The CDR3 bases are TGTGCCAGCAGCCCCCCAGGGACTTCACGAGGTACGCAGTATTTT.